The 16 T cell receptor beta chains given below trace back to one sample, sequenced in a study of shared clonotypes between healthy human individuals. TCRdb's table, derived via immunoSEQ multiplex PCR, lists solely in-frame clones and lacks some. The top ten hold about an eighth of the sample, which has 450,000 to 500,000 clones, 75% to 85% seen once. Material for sequencing was PBMCs. These receptors were taken from a woman aged 40 to 49 in good health. Some clones in this sample may be carry-over from other donors' samples.

As regards this clone: A much larger clone differs by one base, so this may be a read error. In the same sample, other DNA sequences code for this CDR3. The chain combines TRBV15 with TRBJ2-6, with 7 bases matching TRBD1. The V gene's germline CDR1 is LNHNV and CDR2 YYDKDF (reference sequence). This CDR3 contains 16 residues. CDR3 protein: CATSDRAISGANVLTF. CDR3 DNA sequence: TGCGCCACAAGCGACAGGGCGATCTCTGGGGCCAACGTCCTGACTTTC.

This chain joins TRBV21-1 and TRBJ2-7; TRBD2, the D gene given by the table, was not confirmed from the DNA. TRBV21-1 constitutes a pseudogene. This CDR3 spans 17 amino acids. Written as DNA, the CDR3 is TGTGCCAGCAGCAAAGTGGATTCTAGCGGGAGTAGTTACGAGCAGTACTTC. It translates to CASSKVDSSGSSYEQYF.

The CDR3 sequence is CASSADRGLTKNIQYF. DNA of the CDR3: TGTGCCAGCAGCGCGGACAGGGGGCTAACCAAAAACATTCAGTACTTC. V gene TRBV9 combines with J gene TRBJ2-4; 11 nucleotides agree with TRBD1. Trimming cost V 3 bases and J 2 bases; bases outside gene matches: 4. This CDR3 has 16 amino acids. Germline CDR1 SGDLS, CDR2 YYNGEE.

This clone was counted at least ten times. This sample includes further DNA sequences coding for the same CDR3. This chain uses TRBV6-1 with TRBJ2-1, with a weak D call TRBD1 (6 bases). This CDR3 is 15 amino acids long. Germline CDR1 is MNHNS and CDR2 is SASEGT. The V end lost 4 bases, the J end lost 2 bases, and 12 bases lay between the germline ends. The CDR3 bases are TGTGCCAGCAGTGTAAGGACAGAGACCTACAATGAGCAGTTCTTC. Translating it yields CASSVRTETYNEQFF.

This clone has only a few counts. V is TRBV5-1 and J is TRBJ1-4, with D possibly TRBD1 on 6 matching bases. Trimming took off 0 bases at V and 6 bases at J, with 9 bases between the two ends. Germline V gene sequence: CDR1 SGHRS, CDR2 YFSETQ. The CDR3 runs 14 residues. DNA for the CDR3: TGCGCCAGCAGCTTGGACAGGGTTGATGAAAAACTGTTTTTT. Its translation is CASSLDRVDEKLFF.

The chain couples TRBV7-9 to TRBJ2-4; a possible D gene is TRBD1 (6 bases). V shed 2 bases and J shed 6 bases, with 14 bases lying between them. The germline CDR1 and CDR2 sequences are SEHNR and FQNEAQ (reference sequence). This CDR3 region has 15 residues. The CDR3 DNA is TGTGCCAGCAGCTTACTCCCCAGGGGCGCAAACATTCAGTACTTC. This gives the protein CASSLLPRGANIQYF.

The gene calls are TRBV10-1 and TRBJ2-7, with 7 positions matching TRBD1. V lost 3 bases, J lost 5 bases, and 7 bases stayed unmatched. The CDR3 is 14 residues long. Germline assignment: CDR1 WNHNN and CDR2 SYGVQD (reference sequence). For the CDR3, the DNA is TGCGCCAGCAGTGATCCGGGACAGATGCACGAGCAGTACTTC. This translates into CASSDPGQMHEQYF.

The genes are TRBV18 and TRBJ1-4, with D hard to call. CDR1 and CDR2 from the germline V gene are KGHSH and LQKENI. CDR3 length: 15 residues. V lost 2 bases and J 4 bases, leaving 11 bases between the germline ends. Here the CDR3 DNA reads TGTGCCAGCTCACCATACGAGGGCCGTAATGAAAAACTGTTTTTT. Its protein is CASSPYEGRNEKLFF.

This clone was detected only once. This chain uses TRBV7-2 with TRBJ2-7; D is perhaps TRBD1 (5 bases). V lost 2 bases and J 5 bases, leaving 7 bases between the germline ends. The length of the CDR3 is 12 residues. Germline CDR1 reads SGHTA; CDR2 reads FQGNSA. The CDR3 nucleotides are TGTGCCAGCAGCTTACAGGGCCACGAGCAGTACTTC. Its translation is CASSLQGHEQYF.

The chain has TRBV10-3 and TRBJ2-7, with 8 bases that match TRBD2. V trimming: 0 bases; J trimming: 6 bases; junction bases outside the gene matches: 13. The CDR3 covers 17 residues. The germline CDR1 and CDR2 sequences are ENHRY and SYGVKD. CDR3 coding DNA: TGTGCCATCAGTGAGTCGAGGGCTAGCGGGCTTACTACCGAGCAGTACTTC. Encoded protein: CAISESRASGLTTEQYF.

This clone turned up a few times. The chain is built from TRBV10-3 and TRBJ1-2; TRBD1 agrees at 10 bases. V dropped 2 bases and J dropped 6; count of bases not matched to a gene: 6. Germline V gives CDR1 ENHRY, CDR2 SYGVKD. The CDR3 is made up of 15 amino acids. CDR3 protein: CAISEGDRGLNGYTF. The CDR3 nucleotides read TGTGCCATCAGTGAGGGGGACAGGGGACTCAATGGCTACACCTTC.

This clone was recorded once. CDR3 sequence: CASSEQGGTGNTIYF. CDR3 DNA sequence: TGTGCCAGCAGTGAGCAGGGGGGAACTGGAAACACCATATATTTT. This rearrangement joins TRBV2 to TRBJ1-3, with 7 positions matching TRBD1. The CDR3 has 15 amino acids. Germline-derived CDR1 and CDR2 are SNHLY and FYNNEI. After removal of 3 bases from V and 2 bases from J, the junction contained 4 bases not matched to a gene.

This clone is a singleton in its sample. The chain employs TRBV5-4 and TRBJ2-3; perhaps TRBD2 as D (5 bases). CDR3 length: 13 amino acids. Germline values: CDR1 SGHNT, CDR2 YYREEE (reference sequence). V was clipped by 4 bases and J by 2 bases, with 8 bases between them. CDR3 in DNA: TGTGCCAGCAGCCGGACTCCCACAGATACGCAGTATTTT. As protein: CASSRTPTDTQYF.

The sample holds one count of this clone. The chain recombines TRBV19 with TRBJ2-3, with D possibly being TRBD1 or TRBD2 (5 bases each). This CDR3 spans 16 amino acids. The germline CDR1 and CDR2 sequences are LNHDA and SQIVND (reference sequence). The V gene lost 6 bases and the J gene lost 6 bases, with 22 bases spanning the gap. In nucleotides, the CDR3 is TGTGCCAGTAGCTCCCGGACACGGGACGGAACGGATACGCAGTATTTT. Its translation: CASSSRTRDGTDTQYF.

This chain uses TRBV18 with TRBJ2-7; 9 bases fit TRBD2. Germline lookup yields CDR1 KGHSH and CDR2 LQKENI. V gave up 5 bases and J gave up 4 bases; unmatched junction bases: 9. The CDR3 has 15 amino acids. The CDR3 coding sequence is TGTGCCAGCTCAGGAACGGGACTAGCCACGTACGAGCAGTACTTC. Translating it yields CASSGTGLATYEQYF.

This chain joins TRBV5-1 and TRBJ2-4; D tentatively fits TRBD1 or TRBD2 (5 bases each). Germline assignment: CDR1 SGHRS and CDR2 YFSETQ. Trimming cost V 5 bases and J 5 bases, with 11 bases left between them. The length of the CDR3 is 13 residues. CDR3 coding DNA: TGCGCCAGCAGTTCCGGGACCGAAAACATTCAGTACTTC. The encoded protein is CASSSGTENIQYF.